This passage covers 29 T cell receptor beta chains from one sample sequenced in a study of T cells expressing NK-cell markers. TCRdb re-called the 5' RACE reads and catalogs CDR3 proteins one per entry, DNA excluded. Here the sample table reports 150,000 to 180,000 distinct CDR3 sequences. Sequenced material: blood T cells: a sorted CD56 or NKG2C T cell subset, CD4+ or CD8+ T cells, or bulk PBMC T cells (not recorded which). These TCRs come from a woman aged 45-65 years in good health.

The chain recombines TRBV19 with TRBJ1-2; TCRdb names TRBD1, which stays unverified in the absence of DNA. The CDR3 spans 14 residues. Germline loops: CDR1 LNHDA, CDR2 SQIVND (reference sequence). The CDR3 spells CASTSRDRIGGYTF.

The chain uses TRBV4-1 and TRBJ2-7; lacking DNA, the TRBD1 call made by TCRdb goes unchecked. This CDR3 comprises 13 residues. Germline V gene sequence: CDR1 MGHRA, CDR2 YSYEKL. CDR3 in amino acids: CASRLQGDHEQYF.

J is TRBJ2-7 and V is TRBV7-9; TCRdb's D call, TRBD1, is unchecked because there is no DNA. In germline, CDR1 is SEHNR, CDR2 FQNEAQ (reference sequence). This CDR3 comprises 14 residues. The CDR3 protein is CASSQDTVAYEQYF.

This rearrangement joins TRBV10-3 to TRBJ1-1; as DNA is missing, the TRBD1 call by TCRdb cannot be tested. Looked up from germline, CDR1 is ENHRY and CDR2 is SYGVKD. The CDR3 runs to 15 residues. CDR3 loop: CAIGGRGGEDTEAFF.

The chain links TRBV30 to TRBJ2-3; the D gene TCRdb calls, TRBD2, cannot be checked with no DNA. From germline, CDR1 is GTSNPN and CDR2 SVGIG (reference sequence). The CDR3 has 14 amino acids. The CDR3 region is CAWSEREFIDTQYF.

The gene calls are TRBV4-1 and TRBJ1-2. The CDR3 consists of 14 residues. Germline loops: CDR1 MGHRA, CDR2 YSYEKL. The CDR3 is CASSQGLRDYGYTF.

This rearrangement joins TRBV4-1 to TRBJ1-5; the D call of TRBD1 rests on TCRdb alone, since no DNA is present to check it. Per the germline V gene, CDR1 is MGHRA and CDR2 is YSYEKL. The CDR3 runs 15 residues. The CDR3 loop is CASSQPGQGDQPQHF.

V is TRBV4-2 and J is TRBJ2-3. The germline V gene has CDR1 LGHNA and CDR2 YNFKEQ. The CDR3 contains 12 residues. The CDR3 protein is CASRLGTDTQYF.

The J gene is TRBJ1-6, the V gene TRBV5-4. The CDR3 runs to 14 residues. Germline assignment: CDR1 SGHNT and CDR2 YYREEE (reference sequence). The CDR3 loop reads CASSLASEWSPLHF.

This chain joins TRBV27 and TRBJ1-1; TCRdb calls TRBD1, which cannot be checked without DNA. Germline CDR1 and CDR2: MNHEY and SMNVEV (reference sequence). The CDR3 totals 15 residues. CDR3 sequence: CATGQGWNMNTEAFF.

The rearrangement uses TRBV5-1 and TRBJ1-2; the TCRdb call, TRBD1, lacks DNA for checking. CDR1 and CDR2 (germline): SGHRS, YFSETQ. The CDR3 spans 15 residues. The CDR3 is CASSLKQGVNYGYTF.

The chain employs TRBV12-5 and TRBJ1-2. The germline V gene has CDR1 LGHNT and CDR2 FRNRAP. The CDR3 contains 14 residues. CDR3 sequence reads: CASGLTTDVYGYTF.

The chain uses TRBV29-1 and TRBJ2-2. This CDR3 spans 14 amino acids. Germline V gives CDR1 SQVTM, CDR2 ANQGSEA. The CDR3 reads CSVELADNTGELFF.

The V gene is TRBV12-3 or TRBV12-4, the J gene TRBJ2-7; the TCRdb call, TRBD1, lacks DNA for checking. The CDR3 runs to 13 residues. CDR3 residues: CASSAGHLFEQYF.

V and J are TRBV19 and TRBJ2-7; TCRdb designates TRBD1, a call that cannot be tested without DNA. Germline assignment: CDR1 LNHDA and CDR2 SQIVND (reference sequence). The CDR3 extends over 15 amino acids. CDR3 in amino acids: CASSPARGRYEGQYF.

The chain couples TRBV4-1 to TRBJ1-2; TCRdb names TRBD1, which stays unverified in the absence of DNA. In germline, CDR1 is MGHRA, CDR2 YSYEKL. The CDR3 covers 14 residues. CDR3 protein: CASSQAQVDYGYTF.

The rearrangement joins TRBV12-3 or TRBV12-4 to TRBJ2-5. CDR3 size: 14 residues. This chain's CDR3 is CASSLGPDQETQYF.

V gene TRBV4-1 combines with J gene TRBJ1-5; the D gene TCRdb calls, TRBD1, cannot be checked with no DNA. The germline V gene has CDR1 MGHRA and CDR2 YSYEKL. CDR3 length: 14 residues. The CDR3 sequence: CASSPQTGNQPQHF.

V is TRBV24-1 and J is TRBJ2-2; TCRdb calls TRBD1, which cannot be checked without DNA. Germline V gene data show CDR1 as KGHDR and CDR2 as SFDVKD. This CDR3 has 14 residues. CDR3 in amino acids: CATSTGLNTGELFF.

The gene calls are TRBV27 and TRBJ2-1; the D call of TRBD2 rests on TCRdb alone, since no DNA is present to check it. The CDR3 has 16 amino acids. Germline values: CDR1 MNHEY, CDR2 SMNVEV (reference sequence). CDR3 loop: CASSFAGSYGVNEQFF.

The V gene is TRBV11-3, the J gene TRBJ2-5; the TCRdb D gene call, TRBD1, has no DNA to confirm it. The CDR3 runs 17 residues. Germline CDR1 is SGHNT and CDR2 is YENEEA. The CDR3 spells CASSLALTRGSMETQYF.

The chain joins TRBV29-1 to TRBJ1-1. Germline V lookup: CDR1 SQVTM, CDR2 ANQGSEA. This CDR3 spans 11 amino acids. CDR3 region: CSIRMNTEAFF.

V gene TRBV10-3 combines with J gene TRBJ2-3; as DNA is missing, the TRBD2 call by TCRdb cannot be tested. There are 17 residues in the CDR3. The germline V gene has CDR1 ENHRY and CDR2 SYGVKD. CDR3 residues: CAITWTSGAVSTDTQYF.

The rearrangement links TRBV20-1 to TRBJ2-3; TCRdb picks TRBD1, but there is no DNA to check that call. In germline, CDR1 is DFQATT, CDR2 SNEGSKA (reference sequence). The CDR3 length is 14 residues. CDR3 in amino acids: CSAKDGGGTDTQYF.

The J gene is TRBJ1-5, the V gene TRBV29-1; TCRdb's D call of TRBD1 is untestable without DNA. The CDR3 spans 12 residues. CDR1 SQVTM and CDR2 ANQGSEA come from the germline V gene. The CDR3: CSVEAPDRGEHF.

The rearrangement uses TRBV9 and TRBJ2-3; there is no DNA to check the TCRdb D call of TRBD2. The CDR3 sequence is 17 residues long. Germline CDR1 is SGDLS and CDR2 is YYNGEE. The CDR3 loop is CASSDPGLAGGKDTQYF.

This chain links TRBV25-1 with TRBJ1-2; TCRdb's D gene call, TRBD1, goes unchecked for lack of DNA. This CDR3 contains 13 residues. Germline V gives CDR1 MGHDK, CDR2 SYGVNS. CDR3 loop: CASSLTGLGGYTF.

V usage is TRBV9 and J usage is TRBJ2-1; TCRdb outputs TRBD2, but without DNA this stays unchecked. CDR3 size: 18 residues. The germline CDR1 and CDR2 sequences are SGDLS and YYNGEE. This CDR3 is CASSGGDMTSGSGSEQFF. The variable domain in full, completed from reference TRBV9 and TRBJ2-1, reads DSGVTQTPKHLITATGQRVTLRCSPRSGDLSVYWYQQSLDQGLQFLIQYYNGEERAKGNILERFSAQQFPDLHSELNLSSLELGDSALYFCASSGGDMTSGSGSEQFFGPGTRLTVL.

The genes are TRBV20-1 and TRBJ2-7. The CDR3 has 11 amino acids. CDR1 is DFQATT, CDR2 SNEGSKA, per germline (reference sequence). CDR3 sequence reads: CSAADIYEQYF.